This entry lists 5 T cell receptor beta chains sequenced from one sample in a study of blood T cell repertoires in COVID-19. Sequencing used immunoSEQ multiplex PCR; TCRdb keeps in-frame clones, though not all of them. Of about 220,000 clones in the sample, 80% to 90% are singletons; the top ten hold about 3.3%. Sequencing was done on a sample of PBMCs or T cells enriched from blood (not recorded which). The receptor source for this set is a woman under 30 in a cohort exposed to, infected with or recovered from COVID-19 (not recorded which).

This sequence joins TRBV11-3 and TRBJ2-1, with 10 bases aligning to TRBD2. Per germline, CDR1 SGHNT and CDR2 YENEEA. The CDR3 length is 16 residues. J lost 5 bases, V lost 5 bases, and 9 bases had no gene match. The CDR3 DNA reads as TGTGCCAGCAGCCCCGAGACTAGCGGGCTCCACAATGAGCAGTTCTTC. Its translation: CASSPETSGLHNEQFF.

The rearrangement joins TRBV27 to TRBJ2-5; 7 nucleotides line up with TRBD2. The CDR3 contains 14 residues. With 4 bases clipped from V and 7 bases from J, the junction kept 9 bases outside the gene matches. Germline assignment: CDR1 MNHEY and CDR2 SMNVEV (reference sequence). For the CDR3, the DNA is TGTGCCAGCAGTTCCCAAGGACTAGTCGGGACCCAGTACTTC. Translated, it gives CASSSQGLVGTQYF.

The chain is built from TRBV6-5 and TRBJ2-1; 11 bases match TRBD1. J gave up 7 bases and V 6 bases, and 8 bases lay outside the gene matches. CDR1 is MNHEY, CDR2 SVGAGI, per germline. The CDR3 contains 15 residues. CDR3 amino acids: CASSRTGGGLNEQFF. The CDR3, as DNA: TGTGCCAGCAGCAGGACAGGGGGCGGTTTAAATGAGCAGTTCTTC.

Written as DNA, the CDR3 is TGTGCCATCAGTGGGACTAGCCAAAACAATGAGCAGTTCTTC. As protein: CAISGTSQNNEQFF. The chain combines TRBV10-3 with TRBJ2-1; 8 bases map to TRBD2. Germline V gives CDR1 ENHRY, CDR2 SYGVKD. The CDR3 is 14 residues long. V lost 4 bases to trimming and J lost 5 bases; unmatched junction nucleotides: 4.

The chain is built from TRBV2 and TRBJ1-1, with 7 bases fitting TRBD1. Germline assignment: CDR1 SNHLY and CDR2 FYNNEI. This CDR3 has 14 residues. Trimming cost V 6 bases and J 4 bases; bases outside gene matches: 8. For the CDR3, the DNA is TGTGCCAGCAGAGAACAGGGGATCAGCACTGAAGCTTTCTTT. This codes for CASREQGISTEAFF.